These T cell receptor beta chains were read from a single sample in a study of post-analysis software for immune sequencing data. TCRdb reprocessed the PCR reads via MiXCR and lists one record per CDR3 protein. The sample carries 750,000 to 900,000 distinct CDR3 sequences, 35% to 55% recorded once. Sequencing was performed on blood. The receptors come from a girl under 18 with multiple sclerosis. The CDR3 runs from the conserved cysteine through the conserved F or W. The order of the fields is D gene, clone size, V gene, J gene, CDR3 DNA, CDR3 protein. A D gene is named only where the DNA matches it firmly. Clone size is stated in some rows and not others, as once, few, many or a class when expanded.

TRBD1	-	TRBV6-1	TRBJ2-3	TGTGCCAGCCCTCGACCACTCACCGGGACAGGGAAAGTTGGGGGCACAGATACGCAGTATTTT	CASPRPLTGTGKVGGTDTQYF
-	few	TRBV7-2	TRBJ2-3	TGTGCCAGCAGTTCCTACGGGGGTATCACAGATACGCAGTATTTT	CASSSYGGITDTQYF
-	few	TRBV28	TRBJ2-1	TGTGCCAGCAGTCCGACCGTCATTCGAACCGAGCAGTTCTTC	CASSPTVIRTEQFF
-	-	TRBV6-6	TRBJ2-5	TGTGCCAGCAGTTACCGGACCCAAGAGACCCAGTACTTC	CASSYRTQETQYF
TRBD2	-	TRBV20-1	TRBJ2-1	TGCAGTGCTAGTCAGGGACTAGCGCAAGGGCAGTTCTTC	CSASQGLAQGQFF
-	few	TRBV4-1	TRBJ2-7	TGCGCCAGCAGCCAGCCGCCTCGGGGCGGGATGTTCGCCGAGCAGTACTTC	CASSQPPRGGMFAEQYF
-	-	TRBV20-1	TRBJ1-1	TGCAGTGCTAGAGGGGGGGTAGGCACTGAAGCTTTCTTT	CSARGGVGTEAFF
TRBD1	few	TRBV6-5	TRBJ2-1	TGTGCCAGTGGGACAGCTCATGAGCAGTTCTTC	CASGTAHEQFF
TRBD2	-	TRBV9	TRBJ2-4	TGTGCCAGCAGCTCCGGGGGGGCATCTGGGGCTAACATTCAGTACTTC	CASSSGGASGANIQYF
-	-	TRBV29-1	TRBJ2-5	TGCAGCCCCGAGAGGGGGGGGACCCAGTACTTC	CSPERGGTQYF
-	-	TRBV7-9	TRBJ2-7	TGTGCCAGCAGCTTAGGAGGGTACAAGTCCTACGAGCAGTACTTC	CASSLGGYKSYEQYF
-	-	TRBV12-3/TRBV12-4	TRBJ2-7	TGTGCCAGCAGTTTAGCGCAGGGGTCCGAGCAGTACTTC	CASSLAQGSEQYF
-	-	TRBV20-1	TRBJ2-2	TGCAGTGCCGCCGGAGGCGTCGGGGAGCTGTTTTTT	CSAAGGVGELFF
-	-	TRBV12-3/TRBV12-4	TRBJ1-2	TGTGCCAGCAGTTTCCCGGGGCACTATGGCTACACCTTC	CASSFPGHYGYTF
TRBD2	-	TRBV28	TRBJ2-1	TGTGCCAGCAGTTTGGGACTAGCGACCTTCAATGAGCAGTTCTTC	CASSLGLATFNEQFF
TRBD2	-	TRBV7-2	TRBJ2-3	TGTGCCAGCAGCTATGGGACTAGCGGGGGCACAGATACGCAGTATTTT	CASSYGTSGGTDTQYF
-	few	TRBV7-9	TRBJ2-7	TGTGCCAGCAGCCGACAGGACTACCCCTACGAGCAGTACTTC	CASSRQDYPYEQYF
TRBD1	once	TRBV6-6	TRBJ2-4	TGTGCCAGCAGTCCTTTACAGGGGAGAGGTGAGCAGTACTTC	CASSPLQGRGEQYF
TRBD1	-	TRBV7-2	TRBJ1-2	TGTGCCAGCAGCTCAGGCGGGACAGGGAAAAACTATGGCTACACCTTC	CASSSGGTGKNYGYTF
TRBD1	-	TRBV5-5	TRBJ1-6	TGTGCCAGCAGCTTGTATGCCGGGACAGGGGTCCCTAATAATTCACCCCTCCACTTT	CASSLYAGTGVPNNSPLHF
-	-	TRBV14	TRBJ1-6	TGTGCCAGGAAAATCCCGAGCTCCTATAATTCACCCCTCCACTTT	CARKIPSSYNSPLHF
-	few	TRBV15	TRBJ2-1	TGTGCCACCAGCAGAGCTACGGGGACGGGGTCATATGAGCAGTTCTTC	CATSRATGTGSYEQFF
-	few	TRBV28	TRBJ2-7	TGTGCCAGCAGTTCGGGACGTACAAACGAGCAGTACTTC	CASSSGRTNEQYF
-	few	TRBV5-1	TRBJ1-1	TGCGCCAGCGGCCTCGATCTATCAGGTGGTACTGAAGCTTTCTTT	CASGLDLSGGTEAFF
-	-	TRBV20-1	TRBJ2-3	TGCAGTGCTAGGCCGTGGGGGTTAGGCACAGATACGCAGTATTTT	CSARPWGLGTDTQYF
TRBD1	few	TRBV5-1	TRBJ2-6	TGCGCCAGCACATCTTCGACAGGGGCCTACTCTGGGGCCAACGTCCTGACTTTC	CASTSSTGAYSGANVLTF
-	few	TRBV20-1	TRBJ2-5	TGCAGTGCTAGCAGGGAGGGGGGGACCCAGTACTTC	CSASREGGTQYF
TRBD1	-	TRBV7-8	TRBJ1-6	TGTGCCAGCAGCCCGCAGCAGGGGGCGGTTTCACCCCTCCACTTT	CASSPQQGAVSPLHF
TRBD1	few	TRBV2	TRBJ2-7	TGTGCCAGCCAGACAGGGGGCTACGAGCAGTACTTC	CASQTGGYEQYF